This entry lists 26 T cell receptor beta chains sequenced from one sample in a study of glioma-infiltrating T cells. The iRepertoire nested amplicon-rescue multiplex PCR amplified TCR alpha and beta CDR3s from RNA. TCRdb recomputed calls from the multiplex PCR reads with MiXCR, one row per CDR3 protein. Of roughly 190,000 distinct CDR3 sequences in the sample, approximately 30% are singletons; the top ten hold 20%. What was sequenced was glioma tissue, nonneoplastic brain tissue, or PBMCs (not recorded which). The receptors were sampled from a human donor with low-grade glioma or glioblastoma, undergoing nonglioma brain surgery, or in good health (not recorded which).

Turning to this clonotype: The germline gene is not matched at one end of the junction; a read error may be the cause. The chain couples TRBV28 to TRBJ1-2, with unresolved D. The length of the CDR3 is 12 residues. The V gene's germline CDR1 is MDHEN and CDR2 SYDVKM. The CDR3 DNA is TGTGCCAGCAGTACCCCCATCTATGGCTACGCCTTC. Encoded protein: CASSTPIYGYAF.

About this clonotype itself: Being one base from a much bigger clone, this may be a read error. V and J are TRBV20-1 and TRBJ2-1; TRBD2 matches 8 bases. This CDR3 comprises 15 residues. Trimming cost V 3 bases and J 8 bases; bases outside gene matches: 12. Germline CDR1 DFQATT, CDR2 SNEGSKA (reference sequence). CDR3 coding DNA: TGCAGTGCTAGCCCCGGGACTAGTGTCACGTATGAGCAGTTCTTC. Its protein is CSASPGTSVTYEQFF.

The chain recombines TRBV6-9 with TRBJ2-4, with 12 bases identical to TRBD2. The CDR3 spans 19 residues. The V gene's germline CDR1 is MNHGY and CDR2 SVAAGI. V was pared by 4 bases and J by 1 base, with 11 bases of the junction left unmatched. CDR3 amino acids: CASSSRRLAGVGAKNIQYF. The CDR3 coding sequence is TGTGCCAGCAGTTCCCGTCGACTAGCGGGAGTGGGCGCCAAAAACATTCAGTACTTC.

The gene calls are TRBV7-9 and TRBJ2-7; TRBD1 matches at 10 bases. Trimming cost V 5 bases and J 1 base; bases outside gene matches: 8. Germline-derived CDR1 and CDR2 are SEHNR and FQNEAQ (reference sequence). The CDR3 is 16 amino acids. The CDR3 DNA reads as TGTGCCAGCAGCGGATCCGGGACAGGGGTTTCCTACGAGCAGTACTTC. It translates to CASSGSGTGVSYEQYF.

This clonotype was observed a single time. A much larger clone is a single base away; this may be a read error. The chain couples TRBV7-9 to TRBJ1-1; D gene ambiguous. The CDR3 totals 15 residues. Germline V gene sequence: CDR1 SEHNR, CDR2 FQNEAQ (reference sequence). V shed 1 base and J shed 4 bases, with 13 bases lying between them. CDR3 in amino acids: CASSLVTWMVTEAFF. The CDR3 coding sequence is TGTGCCAGCAGCTTAGTCACATGGATGGTCACTGAAGCTTTCTTT.

In this sample, this clonotype turned up many times. This chain uses TRBV6-1 with TRBJ2-7, with D possibly being TRBD2 (6 bases). V shed 0 bases and J shed 5 bases, with 14 bases lying between them. CDR1 is MNHNS and CDR2 is SASEGT in the germline V gene. The CDR3 contains 15 residues. CDR3 coding DNA: TGTGCCAGCAGTGAAGCAGGAGGGGAGTTTAACGAGCAGTACTTC. It is translated as CASSEAGGEFNEQYF.

This clonotype was counted only a few times. V and J are TRBV7-2 and TRBJ2-3, with 10 bases aligning to TRBD2. V was pared by 1 base and J by 1 base, with 14 bases of the junction left unmatched. From germline, CDR1 is SGHTA and CDR2 FQGNSA. The CDR3 sequence is 20 residues long. The CDR3 protein is CASSLGWVMPSGRGTDTQYF. CDR3 nucleotides: TGTGCCAGCAGCTTAGGGTGGGTGATGCCTAGCGGGAGAGGCACAGATACGCAGTATTTT.

The chain has TRBV6-1 and TRBJ1-1; D possibly corresponds to TRBD1 (5 bases). The CDR3 loop spans 14 amino acids. The V gene's germline CDR1 is MNHNS and CDR2 SASEGT. V was pared by 3 bases and J by 1 base, with 9 bases between. The CDR3 here is CASSEGRENTEAFF. As DNA, the CDR3 is TGTGCCAGCAGTGAGGGACGGGAGAACACTGAAGCTTTCTTT.

This clonotype was counted many times. The chain recombines TRBV6-2 or TRBV6-3 with TRBJ1-1, with 7 bases matching TRBD1. Germline assignment: CDR1 MNHEY and CDR2 SVGEGT. The CDR3 has 14 amino acids. Trimming at V came to 8 bases and at J to 10 bases, leaving 16 bases not matched to a gene. In DNA, the CDR3 is TGTGCCAGCGGCTCTTATACAGGGGTCCCAGGAGCTTTCTTT. It yields the protein CASGSYTGVPGAFF.

This clonotype was seen many times. This chain joins TRBV29-1 and TRBJ1-5; D is ambiguous. CDR1 and CDR2 from the germline V gene are SQVTM and ANQGSEA. This CDR3 comprises 12 residues. Trimming shortened V by 6 bases and J by 1 base, and 7 bases separated the two germline ends. CDR3 sequence reads: CSVSESNQPQHF. In DNA, the CDR3 is TGCAGCGTAAGTGAGAGCAATCAGCCCCAGCATTTT. Together with reference TRBV29-1 and TRBJ1-5, the CDR3 gives the full variable domain: SAVISQKPSRDICQRGTSLTIQCQVDSQVTMMFWYRQQPGQSLTLIATANQGSEATYESGFVIDKFPISRPNLTFSTLTVSNMSPEDSSIYLCSVSESNQPQHFGDGTRLSIL.

The rearrangement uses TRBV28 and TRBJ1-2; D gene uncertain. The germline V gene has CDR1 MDHEN and CDR2 SYDVKM. The CDR3 contains 17 residues. Trimming shortened V by 4 bases and J by 5 bases, and 23 bases separated the two germline ends. The CDR3 protein is CASSSRLRQETQYGYTF. DNA of the CDR3: TGTGCCAGCAGTTCCCGACTCCGCCAAGAGACCCAATATGGCTACACCTTC.

On this clonotype: A much larger clone differs by one base, so this may be a read error. The gene calls are TRBV27 and TRBJ2-1; D is possibly TRBD2 (5 bases). Germline V gene lookup returns CDR1 MNHEY and CDR2 SMNVEV (reference sequence). The CDR3 runs 15 residues. CDR3 amino acids: CASSPGSLGYNGQFF. CDR3 in DNA: TGTGCCAGCTCACCGGGGAGTCTGGGCTACAATGGGCAGTTCTTC.

Many counts were recorded for this clonotype. The chain links TRBV7-9 to TRBJ2-3; D call uncertain. V lost 1 base, J lost 4 bases, and 15 bases lay in between. Germline V gene lookup returns CDR1 SEHNR and CDR2 FQNEAQ (reference sequence). CDR3 length: 16 amino acids. The CDR3 sequence is CASSLDVVPGADTQYF. The CDR3 DNA reads as TGTGCCAGCAGCTTAGATGTGGTTCCCGGCGCAGATACGCAGTATTTT.

The chain employs TRBV20-1 and TRBJ2-1, with TRBD2 identical over 11 bases. The CDR3 extends over 12 amino acids. CDR1 is DFQATT and CDR2 is SNEGSKA in the germline V gene (reference sequence). Here the CDR3 DNA reads TGCACGGTGACTAGCGGGAACTATGAGCAGTTCTTC. This encodes CTVTSGNYEQFF.

Regarding this clonotype: Possible read error: a much larger clone is one base away. V gene TRBV6-1 combines with J gene TRBJ2-2; 9 nucleotides match TRBD2. Germline CDR1 reads MNHNS; CDR2 reads SASEGT. The CDR3 runs 17 residues. The V segment lost 6 bases and the J segment 5 bases; nucleotides outside the gene matches: 13. The DNA of the CDR3 is TGTGCCAGCAGGCTGACCGCAGTAGCGGGAGATACCGGGGAGCTGTTTTTT. This encodes CASRLTAVAGDTGELFF.

As to this clonotype: A much larger clone is a single base away; this may be a read error. This chain joins TRBV28 and TRBJ2-3; D is perhaps TRBD2 (5 bases). The CDR3 contains 16 residues. Trimming left V 7 bases short and J 2 bases short, with 19 bases between. Germline lookup yields CDR1 MDHEN and CDR2 SYDVKM. CDR3 amino acids: CASTPGVGVLTDTQYF. CDR3 in DNA: TGTGCCAGCACCCCAGGCGTGGGAGTTCTCACAGATACGCAGTATTTT.

Regarding this clonotype: A much larger clone differs by one base, so this may be a read error. This sequence joins TRBV24-1 and TRBJ2-3; no definite D call. The V gene's germline CDR1 is KGHDR and CDR2 SFDVKD. This CDR3 is built from 13 residues. Written as DNA, the CDR3 is TGTGCCACCAGTGATTCCGGAGCAGATAAGCAGTATTTT. It translates to CATSDSGADKQYF.

This clonotype was counted many times. The chain is built from TRBV11-2 and TRBJ2-3; D is ambiguous. CDR1 and CDR2 from the germline V gene are SGHAT and FQNNGV. Trimming removed 5 bases from V and 8 bases from J, with 14 bases in between. This CDR3 spans 13 amino acids. The CDR3 region is CASSLESRVTQYF. The CDR3, as DNA: TGTGCCAGCAGCCTCGAATCCCGGGTTACGCAGTATTTT. Full variable domain (rest looked up from reference TRBV11-2 and TRBJ2-3): EAGVAQSPRYKIIEKRQSVAFWCNPISGHATLYWYQQILGQGPKLLIQFQNNGVVDDSQLPKDRFSAERLKGVDSTLKIQPAKLEDSAVYLCASSLESRVTQYFGPGTRLTVL.

The chain couples TRBV19 to TRBJ2-1; TRBD2 aligns across 10 bases. The ends lost 5 bases at V and 10 bases at J; junction bases unmatched: 11. The CDR3 extends over 15 amino acids. Germline V gene sequence: CDR1 LNHDA, CDR2 SQIVND (reference sequence). CDR3 DNA: TGTGCCAGTAGTCCCCAGCGGGAGGGGGTACGGGAGCAGTTCTTC. It yields the protein CASSPQREGVREQFF.

The V call is TRBV7-9, the J call TRBJ2-3; D uncertain. This CDR3 has 14 residues. Germline CDR1 is SEHNR and CDR2 is FQNEAQ (reference sequence). Deletions cut 1 base from V and 5 bases from J, with 10 bases between. The CDR3 DNA follows: TGTGCCAGCAGCTTAGATAACCTCAGAGATACGCAGTATTTT. This translates into CASSLDNLRDTQYF.

This clonotype was seen more than once but under ten times. The J gene is TRBJ1-4, the V gene TRBV7-9; D unresolved. Trimming took 8 bases from V and 1 from J, leaving 14 bases between them. The V gene's germline CDR1 is SEHNR and CDR2 FQNEAQ (reference sequence). The CDR3 totals 15 residues. The CDR3 coding sequence is TGTGCCAGCGGCCCCCCCGGGAGAACTAATGAAAAACTGTTTTTT. It encodes CASGPPGRTNEKLFF.

In regard to this clonotype: A much more abundant neighbour one base away suggests this may be a read error. The chain recombines TRBV20-1 with TRBJ2-5, with D perhaps TRBD1 (6 bases). Germline V gene lookup returns CDR1 DFQATT and CDR2 SNEGSKA (reference sequence). The CDR3 runs 16 residues. CDR3 in DNA: TGCAGTGCTAGGGGGTTGGACAGACCCCCCAGGGAGACCGAGTACTTC. Translated: CSARGLDRPPRETEYF.

This clonotype came up a few times. This chain joins TRBV7-3 and TRBJ2-3; 9 nucleotides line up with TRBD2. CDR1 and CDR2 (germline): SGHTA, FQGTGA. The junction had 4 bases not matched to a gene; V was cut back by 1 base and J by 5 bases. This CDR3 is built from 15 residues. The CDR3 bases are TGTGCCAGCAGCTTAATGGGACTAGCCCAAGATACGCAGTATTTT. Translated: CASSLMGLAQDTQYF.

There are many counts of this clonotype. The rearrangement joins TRBV2 to TRBJ2-1; the D call may be TRBD1 or TRBD2 (5 bases each). CDR1 and CDR2 (germline): SNHLY, FYNNEI. The CDR3 is 14 amino acids. Trimming removed 5 bases at V and 5 bases at J, with 13 bases between. This CDR3 is CASSPRDADNEQFF. In DNA, the CDR3 is TGTGCCAGCAGTCCCCGGGACGCCGACAATGAGCAGTTCTTC.

The table lists this clonotype with a few counts. The J gene is TRBJ2-7, the V gene TRBV6-4; TRBD2 agrees at 9 bases. V was pared by 2 bases and J by 4 bases, with 18 bases of the junction left unmatched. CDR1 is MRHNA and CDR2 is SNTAGT in the germline V gene. The CDR3 sequence is 19 residues long. The CDR3 loop is CASSDPDDPAGLAYYEQYF. The CDR3 coding sequence is TGTGCCAGCAGTGACCCTGACGATCCGGCAGGACTAGCGTATTACGAGCAGTACTTC.

Concerning this clonotype itself: At one boundary the junction diverges from the germline segment, which might be a read error. The V call is TRBV27, the J call TRBJ1-5; D is undetermined. There are 13 residues in the CDR3. Germline V CDR1 and CDR2: MNHEY, SMNVEV (reference sequence). The CDR3 loop reads CASTRFGNQPQHF. DNA of the CDR3: TGTGCCAGCACAAGGTTCGGCAATCAGCCCCAGCACTTT.